This T cell receptor (beta chain) was recovered during a study of beta chain features in type 1 diabetes. This clone was recorded a few times. All of the isolated RNA was reverse transcribed, so expressed TCRB transcripts were sequenced. An average of approximately 4 million reads was obtained for naive, central memory and regulatory T cell samples. The repertoire was sequenced with immunoSEQ multiplex PCR; TCRdb's copy has only in-frame clones and lacks some. Of 860,000 or so clones in the sample, under 20% are singletons; the top ten hold around 0.02%. The CDR3 loop spans 13 amino acids. Germline V lookup: CDR1 SGHTA, CDR2 FQGNSA. V was pared by 6 bases and J by 3 bases, with 8 bases between.

Sequencing input: naive CD4+ T cells from blood. The receptor was isolated from a woman aged 18-29 years in good health. The V gene is TRBV7-2, the J gene TRBJ2-2; the D is unclear. The chain's CDR3 is CASRSLDTGELFF. The CDR3 DNA follows: TGTGCCAGCAGGAGTCTGGACACCGGGGAGCTGTTTTTT.